This is a list of T cell receptor beta chains from one sample in a study of cytomegalovirus exposure and HLA in healthy donors. Clones were read by immunoSEQ multiplex PCR, and TCRdb kept only the in-frame ones, dropping some. In all, the sample yields under 90,000 clones. Sequenced material: PBMCs. The receptors derive from a man over 45 in good health and CMV-seropositive. CDR3s include the opening cysteine and the closing phenylalanine or tryptophan. A D gene is named only where the DNA matches it firmly.

J	D	V	DNA	CDR3
TRBJ2-7	TRBD2	TRBV19	TGTGCCAGTAGTCGGCGACTAGCGGGACCGCCAGGGGAGCAGTACTTC	CASSRRLAGPPGEQYF
TRBJ2-1	.	TRBV12-5	TGTGCTAGTGGCCTTTGGAGAAATGAGCAGTTCTTC	CASGLWRNEQFF
TRBJ1-1	TRBD1	TRBV29-1	TGCAGCGTTGTACCAGGGGGCACTGAAGCTTCCTTT	CSVVPGGTEASF
TRBJ2-3	TRBD2	TRBV19	TGTGCACGCAGTAAGTTGGAGGGTCTAGCGGTTAGCACAGATACGCAGTATTTT	CARSKLEGLAVSTDTQYF
TRBJ1-2	.	TRBV13	TGTGCCAGCATCCCGACCACGGCGGCGGGCTATGGCTACACCTTC	CASIPTTAAGYGYTF
TRBJ2-5	.	TRBV9	TGTGCCAGCAGCGTAGGGCCCAGGGGAGAGACCCAGTACTTC	CASSVGPRGETQYF
TRBJ2-1	TRBD2	TRBV6-6	TGTGCCAGCAGCAAGCGGGAGCTCCCGCACAATGAGCAGTTCTTC	CASSKRELPHNEQFF
TRBJ1-2	.	TRBV7-8	TGTGCCAGCAGCTTAGGTCATACAGGGCTTACTAACTATGGCTACACCTTC	CASSLGHTGLTNYGYTF
TRBJ1-2	.	TRBV5-1	TGCGCCAGCAGCTTGGCAGGGTTTAACTATGGCTACACCTTC	CASSLAGFNYGYTF
TRBJ2-3	TRBD2	TRBV11-2	TGTGCCAGCAGCTTAGACGGGACTAGCGGGGGTTATTTT	CASSLDGTSGGYF
TRBJ1-1	.	TRBV19	TGTGCCAGTAGTCCTCGATCATCCCGCGAGGGAGCTTTCTTT	CASSPRSSREGAFF
TRBJ1-5	TRBD1	TRBV7-6	TGTGCCAGCAGCCTACTACAGGGGAATCAGCCCCAGCATTTT	CASSLLQGNQPQHF
TRBJ1-5	.	TRBV6-5	TGTGCCAGCAGTTCTAATTACAGGGAGGGTCAGCCCCAGCATTTT	CASSSNYREGQPQHF
TRBJ1-2	TRBD1	TRBV5-6	TGTGCCAGCAGCTTAGACAGGGCCCTCTATGGCTACACCTTC	CASSLDRALYGYTF
TRBJ1-1	.	TRBV19	TGTGCCAGTAGTTCTGGACAGCGGTTCACTGAAGCTTTCTTT	CASSSGQRFTEAFF
TRBJ1-1	.	TRBV7-9	TGTGCCAGCAGCTTAGCGGGGGGGGGAGCTAACACTGAAGCTTTCTTT	CASSLAGGGANTEAFF
TRBJ1-3	.	TRBV11-1	TGTGCCAGCAGCCGGACAGCCTCTGGAAACACCATATATTTT	CASSRTASGNTIYF
TRBJ1-2	.	TRBV27	TGTGCCGGAGGACGGGGAAACTATGGCTACACCTTC	CAGGRGNYGYTF
TRBJ1-4	.	TRBV5-1	TGCGCCAGCAGCTTGGATCAGGGTAGGAATAATGAAAAACTGTTTTTT	CASSLDQGRNNEKLFF
TRBJ2-5	.	TRBV7-7	TGTGCCAGCAGCGACCGGGGGCTAGCGGCGAGAGAGACCCAGTACTTC	CASSDRGLAARETQYF
TRBJ2-7	.	TRBV6-5	TGTGCCAGCAGTGAAGGGGGTAGCGTCTGGCAGTACTTC	CASSEGGSVWQYF
TRBJ1-2	TRBD1	TRBV7-2	TGTGCCAGCAGCGCTGACAGGGAAGGACGGTATGGCTACACCTTC	CASSADREGRYGYTF
TRBJ1-2	.	TRBV4-2	TGTGCCAGCAGCCCACTGGACAGTTCTAACTATGGCTACACCTTC	CASSPLDSSNYGYTF
TRBJ2-3	.	TRBV7-3	TGTGCCAGCAGCTTAGGACTGGGAGGAGATACGCAGTATTTT	CASSLGLGGDTQYF
TRBJ2-7	.	TRBV29-1	TGCAGCGTTGAAGATCAGAGGGAGCAGTACTTC	CSVEDQREQYF
TRBJ2-1	.	TRBV7-2	TGTGCCAGCAGCTTCCTGGCCGACAATGAGCAGTTCTTC	CASSFLADNEQFF
TRBJ1-1	.	TRBV7-2	TGTGCCAGCAGCTTAGCGTACGGTGGTAGCACTGAAGCTTTCTTT	CASSLAYGGSTEAFF
TRBJ2-7	TRBD1	TRBV6-5	TGTGCCAGCAGTTCCGGGACAGGGGCAGACGAGCAGTACTTC	CASSSGTGADEQYF
TRBJ1-3	TRBD1	TRBV5-1	TGCGCCAGTACACGGGACAGGACCTCTGGAAACACCATATATTTT	CASTRDRTSGNTIYF
TRBJ1-2	.	TRBV6-1	TGTGCCAGCAGTGAGAGGGATGGCTACACCTTC	CASSERDGYTF
TRBJ1-5	.	TRBV7-9	TGTGCCAGCAGCTCCGACAGTTCGGTTCAGCCCCAGCATTTT	CASSSDSSVQPQHF
TRBJ1-1	TRBD1	TRBV19	TGTGCCAGTAGTATAGAACAGGGGATCGCTGAAGCTTTCTTT	CASSIEQGIAEAFF
TRBJ1-1	TRBD1	TRBV29-1	TGCAGCGTTGAAAGGGGGCGAGGCACTGAAGCTTTCTTT	CSVERGRGTEAFF
TRBJ2-1	.	TRBV7-9	TGTGCCAGCACAGAAGAATACAATGAGCAGTTCTTC	CASTEEYNEQFF
TRBJ1-5	TRBD1	TRBV6-5	TGTGCCAGCAGGACAGGGACGCAGCCCCAGCATTTT	CASRTGTQPQHF
TRBJ2-5	.	TRBV7-9	TGTGCCAGCAGCTTTGACCGGGTGAGGGCAGAGACCCAGTACTTC	CASSFDRVRAETQYF
TRBJ1-2	.	TRBV13	TGTGCCAGCAGCTCTCTTTCAACAGGACACTATGGCTACACCTTC	CASSSLSTGHYGYTF
TRBJ2-3	.	TRBV7-3	TGTGCCAGCAGCTTCACAGGACGGCCTAGCACAGATACGCAGTATTTT	CASSFTGRPSTDTQYF
TRBJ2-3	TRBD2	TRBV5-1	TGCGCCAGCTATACTAGCGGGACCCCAGATACGCAGTATTTT	CASYTSGTPDTQYF
TRBJ1-4	.	TRBV28	TGTGCCAGCAGACATCCAGCGAGTGAAAAACTGTTTTTT	CASRHPASEKLFF
TRBJ2-2	TRBD1	TRBV11-2	TGTGCCAGCAGCCTTACTGACAGGGGGAACACCGGGGAGCTGTTTTTT	CASSLTDRGNTGELFF
TRBJ2-3	.	TRBV5-1	TGCGCCAGCAGCTTGGAACTAGTGGGCACAGATACGCAGTATTTT	CASSLELVGTDTQYF
TRBJ1-1	.	TRBV5-1	TGCGCCAGCAGCTTGCCGGGGGACACTGAAGCTTTCTTT	CASSLPGDTEAFF